The text below deals with one TCR beta chain. CDR1 is MNHNY, CDR2 SVGAGI, per germline (reference sequence). This CDR3 region has 12 residues. V lost 2 bases and J lost 6, with 8 bases in between. These data belong to a study of blood T cell repertoires in COVID-19. Study summary: Material from acute and convalescent COVID-19 was sourced from the United States, Italy and Spain. T cells, B-cell-depleted T cells, or PBMCs supplied cDNA or gDNA.

The method was immunoSEQ multiplex PCR; TCRdb's version includes in-frame clones alone and lacks a portion of them. Of about 150,000 clones detected, roughly 78% appear once; the ten largest clones hold roughly 19%. V and J are TRBV6-6 and TRBJ2-7; D call uncertain. The clonotype comes from a woman aged 70-85 years in a cohort exposed to, infected with or recovered from COVID-19 (not recorded which). The sample taken for sequencing was PBMCs or T cells enriched from blood (not recorded which). CDR3 amino acids: CASSYAATEQYF. CDR3 nucleotides: TGTGCCAGCAGTTACGCAGCGACCGAGCAGTACTTC.